What follows are 31 T cell receptor beta chains derived from one specimen sequenced in a study of blood T cell repertoires in COVID-19. TCRdb's copy holds only in-frame clones and misses some; the assay was immunoSEQ multiplex PCR. The repertoire holds 110,000 or so clones, 65% to 85% seen once, with approximately 1.5% in the top ten. Material for sequencing was peripheral blood. These TCRs come from a man aged 50 to 59 with acute or convalescent COVID-19.

The gene calls are TRBV30 and TRBJ1-4; possibly TRBD1 for D (6 bases). The V and J ends lost 1 base and 8 bases respectively, with 17 bases between them. CDR1 and CDR2 (germline): GTSNPN, SVGIG (reference sequence). CDR3 size: 15 residues. CDR3 region: CAWSAGGGFWEKLFF. The CDR3 nucleotides read TGTGCCTGGAGTGCGGGGGGCGGCTTTTGGGAAAAACTGTTTTTT.

This chain joins TRBV25-1 and TRBJ1-2; no clear D gene. Germline CDR1 and CDR2: MGHDK and SYGVNS. This CDR3 has 13 residues. The ends were cut back, 7 bases at V and 2 bases at J, with 11 bases in the middle. CDR3 residues: CASTRDTNYGYTF. CDR3 bases: TGTGCCAGCACTCGGGATACGAACTATGGCTACACCTTC.

The chain has TRBV15 and TRBJ2-7; D is possibly TRBD2 (6 bases). The CDR3 runs to 13 residues. Trimming removed 0 bases from V and 7 bases from J, with 10 bases in between. Germline V gives CDR1 LNHNV, CDR2 YYDKDF (reference sequence). The CDR3 DNA follows: TGTGCCACCAGCAGAGATTACCTAGCGGAGCAGTACTTC. As protein: CATSRDYLAEQYF.

This chain uses TRBV3-1 (or the pseudogene TRBV3-2) with TRBJ2-3, with 10 bases that match TRBD2. The CDR3 length is 18 residues. Germline V gene lookup returns CDR1 LGHDT and CDR2 YNNKEL (reference sequence). With V trimmed by 2 bases and J by 5 bases, 13 bases remained unmatched. CDR3: CASSQKGSGGAFGDTQYF. CDR3 bases: TGTGCCAGCAGCCAAAAGGGGAGCGGGGGGGCTTTTGGAGATACGCAGTATTTT.

The rearrangement joins TRBV5-1 to TRBJ2-3; no clear D gene. The V end was cut by 0 bases, the J end by 2 bases, with 22 bases between. There are 19 residues in the CDR3. The V gene's germline CDR1 is SGHRS and CDR2 YFSETQ. In nucleotides, the CDR3 is TGCGCCAGCAGCTTGGTGGTTGTTACCTCCCGAGCCAACACAGATACGCAGTATTTT. Translated, it gives CASSLVVVTSRANTDTQYF.

This chain joins TRBV3-1 (or the pseudogene TRBV3-2) and TRBJ2-3; a possible D gene is TRBD1 (5 bases). Germline V gene data show CDR1 as LGHDT and CDR2 as YNNKEL (reference sequence). Trimming shortened V by 4 bases and J by 2 bases, and 13 bases separated the two germline ends. The CDR3 spans 15 residues. CDR3 protein: CASSPTGLHTDTQYF. The CDR3 DNA is TGTGCCAGCAGCCCTACAGGTCTTCACACAGATACGCAGTATTTT.

The rearrangement joins TRBV28 to TRBJ2-7, with 8 bases identical to TRBD1. The J segment lost 4 bases and the V segment lost 5 bases, leaving 7 bases of the junction unmatched. CDR1 is MDHEN and CDR2 is SYDVKM in the germline V gene. The CDR3 loop spans 14 amino acids. CDR3 in amino acids: CASSPTGGGYEQYF. The CDR3 bases are TGTGCCAGCAGTCCTACAGGGGGTGGATACGAGCAGTACTTC.

This sequence joins TRBV2 and TRBJ2-3, with 7 bases aligning to TRBD2. The CDR3 length is 15 residues. Germline V gene lookup returns CDR1 SNHLY and CDR2 FYNNEI. Losses at the gene ends were 6 bases for V and 0 bases for J; bases not matched to a gene: 6. This CDR3 is CASRGGTASTDTQYF. CDR3 nucleotide sequence: TGTGCCAGCAGGGGGGGGACCGCTAGCACAGATACGCAGTATTTT.

This clone has only one observation. The V call is TRBV7-8, the J call TRBJ1-1; D is uncertain. The CDR3 extends over 12 amino acids. The germline V gene encodes CDR1 SGHVS and CDR2 FQNEAQ. V was cut by 5 bases and J by 6 bases, with 10 bases left in between. The CDR3 reads CASSVQRSEAFF. CDR3 DNA: TGTGCCAGCAGCGTCCAGCGATCTGAAGCTTTCTTT.

V is TRBV28 and J is TRBJ2-7; D is unresolved. Germline-derived CDR1 and CDR2 are MDHEN and SYDVKM. The CDR3 sequence is 11 residues long. V was clipped by 4 bases and J by 3 bases, with 4 bases between them. In nucleotides, the CDR3 is TGTGCCAGCAGTTCTTTCTACGAGCAGTACGTC. Residues: CASSSFYEQYV.

This sequence joins TRBV27 and TRBJ1-2, with D hard to call. Trimming took off 0 bases at V and 8 bases at J, with 10 bases between the two ends. The CDR3 is 13 residues long. The germline gives CDR1 MNHEY, CDR2 SMNVEV (reference sequence). The chain's CDR3 is CASSLSRYGGYTF. The CDR3 bases are TGTGCCAGCAGTTTATCCAGGTACGGCGGCTACACCTTC.

The CDR3 sequence is CASSQKDRVSGYTF. Here the CDR3 DNA reads TGTGCCAGCAGCCAAAAGGACAGGGTGTCCGGCTACACCTTC. This chain uses TRBV3-1 (or the pseudogene TRBV3-2) with TRBJ1-2, with 8 nucleotides matching TRBD1. V dropped 2 bases and J dropped 8; count of bases not matched to a gene: 7. The CDR3 is 14 amino acids. CDR1 is LGHDT, CDR2 YNNKEL, per germline (reference sequence).

V usage is TRBV5-6 and J usage is TRBJ2-7; 7 bases are shared with TRBD1. Germline V gene lookup returns CDR1 SGHDT and CDR2 YYEEEE. The CDR3 is made up of 13 amino acids. Trimming removed 4 bases from V and 5 bases from J; junction bases left unmatched: 6. CDR3 region: CASSRDRGDEQYF. The DNA of the CDR3 is TGTGCCAGCAGCCGGGACAGAGGGGACGAGCAGTACTTC.

The chain carries TRBV18 and TRBJ2-7; D may be TRBD1 (6 bases). The V end was cut by 5 bases, the J end by 3 bases, with 14 bases between. The CDR3 runs to 14 residues. CDR1 is KGHSH, CDR2 LQKENI, per germline. CDR3 DNA sequence: TGTGCCAGCTCAAAGACAGGTTTGATCTACGAGCAGTACTTC. Translated: CASSKTGLIYEQYF.

This chain uses TRBV2 with TRBJ1-4; D is unclear. The CDR3 totals 12 residues. V was trimmed by 7 bases and J by 7 bases, leaving 10 bases between them. Germline V lookup: CDR1 SNHLY, CDR2 FYNNEI. The CDR3 reads CASKVSGEKLFF. In DNA form, the CDR3 reads TGTGCCAGCAAGGTTTCGGGTGAAAAACTGTTTTTT.

This sequence joins TRBV6-5 and TRBJ1-5; D not resolved. The CDR3 spans 11 residues. Germline V gene lookup returns CDR1 MNHEY and CDR2 SVGAGI. Trimming removed 4 bases from V and 4 bases from J, with 2 bases in between. The CDR3 here is CASSLNQPQHF. The CDR3 DNA follows: TGTGCCAGCAGTTTAAATCAGCCCCAGCATTTT.

In this sample, this clone turned up once. This sequence joins TRBV29-1 and TRBJ1-1; D gene uncertain. V gave up 4 bases and J gave up 3 bases, with 12 bases separating them. Germline CDR1 SQVTM, CDR2 ANQGSEA. The CDR3 runs 13 residues. CDR3 amino acids: CSVAPAADTEAFF. The CDR3 bases are TGCAGCGTTGCGCCCGCAGCGGACACTGAAGCTTTCTTT.

This clone was seen only a few times. As DNA, the CDR3 is TGTGCCAGTAGACGGGACAGCGTCAGCTCCTATAATTCACCCCTCCACTTT. It encodes CASRRDSVSSYNSPLHF. This chain connects TRBV19 to TRBJ1-6, with 7 bases identical to TRBD1. CDR3 length: 17 residues. Germline V gene sequence: CDR1 LNHDA, CDR2 SQIVND (reference sequence). Trimming at V came to 6 bases and at J to 0 bases, leaving 8 bases not matched to a gene.

This chain uses TRBV7-8 with TRBJ2-3, with 7 positions matching TRBD2. Germline V gene data show CDR1 as SGHVS and CDR2 as FQNEAQ. The V segment lost 1 base and the J segment 0 bases; nucleotides outside the gene matches: 4. The CDR3 is made up of 16 amino acids. The chain's CDR3 is CASSLVSGASTDTQYF. Written as DNA, the CDR3 is TGTGCCAGCAGCTTAGTCAGCGGGGCTAGCACAGATACGCAGTATTTT.

This chain uses TRBV5-6 with TRBJ2-7; 9 bases map to TRBD2. The CDR3 is 16 residues long. The J segment lost 7 bases and the V segment lost 4 bases, leaving 15 bases of the junction unmatched. Germline CDR1 is SGHDT and CDR2 is YYEEEE. CDR3 coding DNA: TGTGCCAGCAGCCCCTCCCTAGCGGGGTTTTCGGGTGAGCAGTACTTC. Translated, it gives CASSPSLAGFSGEQYF.

The table lists this clone with a count of one. The rearrangement links TRBV9 to TRBJ2-2; D is unclear. Germline CDR1 reads SGDLS; CDR2 reads YYNGEE. This CDR3 has 16 residues. Trimming took 0 bases from V and 2 from J, leaving 11 bases between them. The CDR3, as DNA: TGTGCCAGCAGCGTAGTCTTAGCTCCAAACACCGGGGAGCTGTTTTTT. This translates into CASSVVLAPNTGELFF.

The rearrangement links TRBV19 to TRBJ1-5; tentative D call: TRBD1 (5 bases). Germline V gene data show CDR1 as LNHDA and CDR2 as SQIVND (reference sequence). Deletions cut 3 bases from V and 1 base from J, with 16 bases between. The CDR3 sequence is 17 residues long. As DNA, the CDR3 is TGTGCCAGTAGTATCTCCATGTTTCAGGGAAGCAATCAGCCCCAGCATTTT. It translates to CASSISMFQGSNQPQHF. Full variable domain (rest looked up from reference TRBV19 and TRBJ1-5): DGGITQSPKYLFRKEGQNVTLSCEQNLNHDAMYWYRQDPGQGLRLIYYSQIVNDFQKGDIAEGYSVSREKKESFPLTVTSAQKNPTAFYLCASSISMFQGSNQPQHFGDGTRLSIL.

The chain combines TRBV7-6 with TRBJ1-4, with no clear D. The V gene's germline CDR1 is SGHVS and CDR2 FNYEAQ. The CDR3 loop spans 13 amino acids. V gave up 5 bases and J gave up 5 bases, with 9 bases separating them. In nucleotides, the CDR3 is TGTGCCAGCAGCCCACGACTCAATGAAAAACTGTTTTTT. It translates to CASSPRLNEKLFF.

The chain has TRBV9 and TRBJ1-4, with TRBD1 matching 7 bases. Germline V CDR1 and CDR2: SGDLS, YYNGEE. CDR3 size: 15 residues. Trimming cost V 2 bases and J 5 bases; bases outside gene matches: 6. CDR3 nucleotide sequence: TGTGCCAGCAGCGTGAGGGACAGTTTGAATGAAAAACTGTTTTTT. As protein: CASSVRDSLNEKLFF.

V is TRBV7-9 and J is TRBJ1-1; 7 positions agree with TRBD1. CDR1 is SEHNR, CDR2 FQNEAQ, per germline (reference sequence). Losses at the gene ends were 5 bases for V and 3 bases for J; bases not matched to a gene: 9. CDR3 size: 15 residues. CDR3 sequence reads: CASSTLQGTDTEAFF. CDR3 nucleotide sequence: TGTGCCAGCAGCACACTACAGGGGACGGACACTGAAGCTTTCTTT.

This clone has a single count. J is TRBJ1-5 and V is TRBV5-6; D remains ambiguous. CDR3 length: 15 amino acids. V was clipped by 0 bases and J by 0 bases, with 7 bases between them. Germline CDR1 is SGHDT and CDR2 is YYEEEE. The CDR3 is CASSLGLHSNQPQHF. In DNA form, the CDR3 reads TGTGCCAGCAGCTTGGGACTTCATAGCAATCAGCCCCAGCATTTT.

The CDR3 loop reads CASSIERGGTDLAKNIQYF. The DNA for the CDR3 is TGTGCCAGTAGTATAGAGAGGGGGGGAACAGATCTAGCCAAAAACATTCAGTACTTC. The chain combines TRBV19 with TRBJ2-4; possibly TRBD2 for D (7 bases). The CDR3 runs 19 residues. Germline V gene lookup returns CDR1 LNHDA and CDR2 SQIVND (reference sequence). With 0 bases removed from V and 0 bases from J, the gap between germline ends came to 18 bases.

The chain carries TRBV4-1 and TRBJ2-4, with 7 nucleotides matching TRBD2. Germline V CDR1 and CDR2: MGHRA, YSYEKL. V lost 0 bases, J lost 3 bases, and 5 bases stayed unmatched. This CDR3 region has 16 residues. The DNA of the CDR3 is TGCGCCAGCAGCCAAGAAATAGCGGGTGTCAAAAACATTCAGTACTTC. It translates to CASSQEIAGVKNIQYF.

The chain links TRBV24-1 to TRBJ2-3; D is undetermined. Germline loops: CDR1 KGHDR, CDR2 SFDVKD. Between the trimmed V and J ends, which lost 5 bases and 6 bases, there was a span of 11 bases. The CDR3 extends over 13 amino acids. The CDR3 spells CATSALPWDTQYF. The CDR3 DNA follows: TGTGCCACCAGTGCCCTACCCTGGGATACGCAGTATTTT.

This clone was detected only a few times. This chain joins TRBV5-1 and TRBJ1-2, with D possibly matching TRBD1 (5 bases). Trimming shortened V by 4 bases and J by 6 bases, and 10 bases separated the two germline ends. The CDR3 runs 12 residues. The germline V gene has CDR1 SGHRS and CDR2 YFSETQ. This chain's CDR3 is CASSLQGNGYTF. CDR3 bases: TGCGCCAGCAGCCTCCAGGGTAATGGCTACACCTTC.

The rearrangement uses TRBV5-1 and TRBJ1-6; D uncertain. The V end was cut by 0 bases, the J end by 9 bases, with 13 bases between. In germline, CDR1 is SGHRS, CDR2 YFSETQ. The CDR3 runs 15 residues. The CDR3 DNA reads as TGCGCCAGCAGCTTGGCAATGGCGGAATTTTCACCCCTCCACTTT. It translates to CASSLAMAEFSPLHF.